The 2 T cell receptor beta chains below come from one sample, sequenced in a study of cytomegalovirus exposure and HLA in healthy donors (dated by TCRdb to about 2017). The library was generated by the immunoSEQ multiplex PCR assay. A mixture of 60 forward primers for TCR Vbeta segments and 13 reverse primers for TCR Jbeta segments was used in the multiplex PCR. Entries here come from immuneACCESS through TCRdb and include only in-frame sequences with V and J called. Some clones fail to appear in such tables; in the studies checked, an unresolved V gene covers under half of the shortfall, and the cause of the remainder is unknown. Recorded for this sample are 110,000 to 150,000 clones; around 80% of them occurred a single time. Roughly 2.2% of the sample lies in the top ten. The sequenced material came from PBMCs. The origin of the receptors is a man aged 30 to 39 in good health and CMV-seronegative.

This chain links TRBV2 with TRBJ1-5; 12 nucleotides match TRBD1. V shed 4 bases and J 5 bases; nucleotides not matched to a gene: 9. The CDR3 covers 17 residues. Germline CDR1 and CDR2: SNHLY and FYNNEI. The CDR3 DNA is TGTGCCAGCAGTGGGCTGTTCGGGACAGGGGGCGATCAGCCCCAGCATTTT. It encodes CASSGLFGTGGDQPQHF.

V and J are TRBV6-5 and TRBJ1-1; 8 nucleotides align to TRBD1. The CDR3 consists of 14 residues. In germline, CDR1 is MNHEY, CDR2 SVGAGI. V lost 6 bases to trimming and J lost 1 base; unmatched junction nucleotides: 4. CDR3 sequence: CASRPGQENTEAFF. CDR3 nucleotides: TGTGCCAGCAGACCGGGACAGGAGAACACTGAAGCTTTCTTT.